One sample yielded the 23 T cell receptor beta chains listed below, sequenced in a study of identical twins. TCRdb ran MiXCR on the 5' RACE reads and lists one entry per CDR3 protein. Counted here are some 790,000 distinct CDR3 sequences, 15% to 20% occurring once; the ten biggest clones make up over 10%. These data were also filed under a second study, of T cells expressing NK-cell markers.

Sequenced material: PBMCs. These receptors were taken from a woman aged 18-35 years in good health.

This clonotype was seen a few times. The junction and the germline gene differ at one end; a read error may be behind it. The V and J genes are TRBV25-1 and TRBJ2-3; D may be TRBD1 (6 bases). This CDR3 has 15 amino acids. The germline V gene has CDR1 MGHDK and CDR2 SYGVNS. Written as DNA, the CDR3 is TGTGCCAGCAGTGAACTCACAGGGAGCACAGATCCGCAGTATTTT. It specifies CASSELTGSTDPQYF.

The chain uses TRBV5-5 and TRBJ2-7; TRBD2 is a possible D gene (7 bases). CDR1 is SGHKS and CDR2 is YYEKEE in the germline V gene (reference sequence). The CDR3 has 16 residues. V dropped 5 bases and J dropped 3 bases, with 21 bases sitting between them. The CDR3 DNA follows: TGTGCCAGCAGTGAGGGGGGGCCAGGGCGAGGCTACGAGCAGTACTTC. Protein product: CASSEGGPGRGYEQYF. Full variable domain (rest looked up from reference TRBV5-5 and TRBJ2-7): DAGVTQSPTHLIKTRGQQVTLRCSPISGHKSVSWYQQVLGQGPQFIFQYYEKEERGRGNFPDRFSARQFPNYSSELNVNALLLGDSALYLCASSEGGPGRGYEQYFGPGTRLTVT.

This clonotype was observed a handful of times. The gene calls are TRBV30 and TRBJ1-5, with unresolved D. This CDR3 spans 13 amino acids. The V end lost 2 bases, the J end lost 2 bases, and 7 bases lay between the germline ends. In germline, CDR1 is GTSNPN, CDR2 SVGIG (reference sequence). CDR3 loop: CAWSKEGNQPQHF. CDR3 in DNA: TGTGCCTGGAGTAAGGAGGGCAATCAGCCCCAGCATTTT. The whole variable domain, filled in from reference TRBV30 and TRBJ1-5, reads SQTIHQWPATLVQPVGSPLSLECTVEGTSNPNLYWYRQAAGRGLQLLFYSVGIGQISSEVPQNLSASRPQDRQFILSSKKLLLSDSGFYLCAWSKEGNQPQHFGDGTRLSIL.

This clonotype was counted a few times. The V and J genes are TRBV7-9 and TRBJ2-7, with a possible D match to TRBD1 (6 bases). From germline, CDR1 is SEHNR and CDR2 FQNEAQ (reference sequence). There are 14 residues in the CDR3. V was pared by 5 bases and J by 2 bases, with 13 bases between. CDR3: CASSKTGTTYEQYF. The CDR3 DNA reads TGTGCCAGCAGCAAAACAGGGACGACCTACGAGCAGTACTTC.

This clonotype has a handful of counts. V and J are TRBV7-9 and TRBJ2-3; 11 nucleotides align to TRBD2. CDR1 is SEHNR and CDR2 is FQNEAQ in the germline V gene (reference sequence). Germline trimming cut 6 bases from V and 7 bases from J; bases unmatched to any gene: 12. This CDR3 is built from 16 residues. The CDR3 loop reads CASSHPSGGIGYTQYF. The CDR3 bases are TGTGCCAGCAGTCACCCTAGCGGGGGGATCGGATATACGCAGTATTTT.

The CDR3, as DNA: TGTGCCAGCAGCGCCCTAGCGGGGGGGGATGAGCAGTTCTTC. Its protein product is CASSALAGGDEQFF. V is TRBV9 and J is TRBJ2-1, with 12 bases fitting TRBD2. V dropped 3 bases and J dropped 8; count of bases not matched to a gene: 3. CDR1 SGDLS and CDR2 YYNGEE come from the germline V gene. The CDR3 spans 14 residues.

This chain connects TRBV20-1 to TRBJ1-1; perhaps TRBD1 as D (5 bases). The CDR3 length is 11 residues. CDR1 is DFQATT and CDR2 is SNEGSKA in the germline V gene (reference sequence). Between the trimmed V and J ends, which lost 6 bases and 6 bases, there was a span of 11 bases. The CDR3 here is CSANGGAEAFF. CDR3 nucleotide sequence: TGCAGTGCCAATGGGGGGGCTGAAGCTTTCTTT.

The chain carries TRBV18 and TRBJ2-3; D may be TRBD1 (6 bases). Germline V lookup: CDR1 KGHSH, CDR2 LQKENI. The CDR3 totals 16 residues. Between the trimmed V and J ends, which lost 2 bases and 0 bases, there was a span of 12 bases. The CDR3 spells CASSPIGTTSTDTQYF. In DNA form, the CDR3 reads TGTGCCAGCTCACCAATAGGGACAACTAGCACAGATACGCAGTATTTT.

This clonotype was counted a few times. This chain links TRBV6-6 with TRBJ1-1; a possible D gene is TRBD1 (5 bases). V was clipped by 7 bases and J by 3 bases, with 12 bases between them. The CDR3 contains 13 residues. Per germline, CDR1 MNHNY and CDR2 SVGAGI (reference sequence). The CDR3 here is CASNEDTYTEAFF. The CDR3 DNA reads TGTGCCAGCAACGAGGACACCTACACTGAAGCTTTCTTT.

This rearrangement joins TRBV14 to TRBJ1-1, with 8 bases matching TRBD1. The CDR3 covers 15 residues. Germline CDR1 is SGHDN and CDR2 is FVKESK. After removal of 5 bases from V and 1 base from J, the junction contained 6 bases not matched to a gene. CDR3 DNA sequence: TGTGCCAGCAGCGCGGACAGGGCGGGGAACACTGAAGCTTTCTTT. It yields the protein CASSADRAGNTEAFF.

This clonotype showed up just a few times. The chain joins TRBV7-2 to TRBJ2-1; 9 nucleotides line up with TRBD2. The CDR3 has 16 residues. V lost 5 bases and J lost 5; bases outside the gene matches: 10. The germline gives CDR1 SGHTA, CDR2 FQGNSA. The CDR3 sequence: CASSGRAGGRNNEQFF. The CDR3 coding sequence is TGTGCCAGCAGCGGTCGAGCGGGGGGACGAAACAATGAGCAGTTCTTC.

The chain employs TRBV4-2 and TRBJ2-7; D not certain. V dropped 1 base and J dropped 7 bases, with 14 bases sitting between them. Germline V gene data show CDR1 as LGHNA and CDR2 as YNFKEQ. This CDR3 region has 14 residues. The CDR3 DNA sequence: TGTGCCAGCAGCCAAGCAACCGTCCTGGGGGAGCAGTACTTC. The encoded protein is CASSQATVLGEQYF.

This chain connects TRBV15 to TRBJ2-3, with 7 bases identical to TRBD2. Germline assignment: CDR1 LNHNV and CDR2 YYDKDF (reference sequence). V lost 1 base to trimming and J lost 3 bases; unmatched junction nucleotides: 7. This CDR3 region has 16 residues. For the CDR3, the DNA is TGTGCCACCAGCAGAGGGTTAGCGGGCAGAACAGATACGCAGTATTTT. Its protein product is CATSRGLAGRTDTQYF.

This clonotype was detected only a few times. The V gene is TRBV5-1, the J gene TRBJ2-3; the D call may be TRBD1 or TRBD2 (5 bases each). Trimming left V 4 bases short and J 4 bases short, with 16 bases between. From germline, CDR1 is SGHRS and CDR2 YFSETQ. The CDR3 extends over 15 amino acids. The DNA for the CDR3 is TGCGCCAGCAGCGGCCGGGACGGAGCTCCAGATACGCAGTATTTT. This gives the protein CASSGRDGAPDTQYF.

The V call is TRBV30, the J call TRBJ2-5; 7 nucleotides line up with TRBD2. With 8 bases clipped from V and 5 bases from J, the junction kept 11 bases outside the gene matches. Germline CDR1 and CDR2: GTSNPN and SVGIG (reference sequence). The length of the CDR3 is 13 residues. DNA for the CDR3: TGTGCCCAGCTTACGGGAGGTGGGGAGACCCAGTACTTC. Translation: CAQLTGGGETQYF.

The chain combines TRBV5-1 with TRBJ2-1; TRBD2 matches at 9 bases. Germline-derived CDR1 and CDR2 are SGHRS and YFSETQ. The J segment lost 11 bases and the V segment lost 0 bases, leaving 9 bases of the junction unmatched. This CDR3 has 15 residues. In nucleotides, the CDR3 is TGCGCCAGCAGCTTGGGGACAGTGACTAGCGGACAGCAGTTCTTC. This sequence encodes CASSLGTVTSGQQFF.

Only a few counts were recorded for this clonotype. This chain joins TRBV20-1 and TRBJ2-7; a weak D match, TRBD1 (5 bases). The CDR3 is made up of 14 amino acids. Germline V gives CDR1 DFQATT, CDR2 SNEGSKA (reference sequence). Trimming took 3 bases from V and 1 from J, leaving 13 bases between them. CDR3 bases: TGCAGTGCTAGCGCCCAGGGCACGTCCTACGAGCAGTACTTC. Translation gives CSASAQGTSYEQYF.

This clonotype was observed a few times. CDR3 sequence: CASSQSPDSSYEQYF. CDR3 in DNA: TGCGCCAGCAGTCAATCCCCGGACAGCTCCTACGAGCAGTACTTC. The genes are TRBV23-1 and TRBJ2-7; tentatively, D is TRBD1 (6 bases). TRBV23-1 is filed as an ORF, its function uncertain. The CDR3 is 15 amino acids. With 0 bases removed from V and 0 bases from J, the gap between germline ends came to 9 bases.

This clonotype was detected only a few times. This rearrangement joins TRBV29-1 to TRBJ2-3, with 7 bases aligning to TRBD1. The V and J ends lost 5 bases and 0 bases, in that order; junction bases with no gene match: 2. CDR1 and CDR2 from the germline V gene are SQVTM and ANQGSEA. The CDR3 has 13 residues. The chain's CDR3 is CSVRQGSTDTQYF. Here the CDR3 DNA reads TGCAGCGTTAGACAGGGTAGCACAGATACGCAGTATTTT.

The chain links TRBV5-1 to TRBJ2-7; 8 nucleotides line up with TRBD1. V shed 3 bases and J 2 bases; nucleotides not matched to a gene: 7. Germline assignment: CDR1 SGHRS and CDR2 YFSETQ. The CDR3 totals 15 residues. CDR3 protein: CASSSQGAAAYEQYF. The CDR3 region has the DNA TGCGCCAGCAGCTCTCAGGGGGCAGCAGCCTACGAGCAGTACTTC.

This clonotype was counted only a few times. V usage is TRBV12-3 or TRBV12-4 and J usage is TRBJ1-1, with no clear D. CDR3 length: 13 residues. Deletions cut 3 bases from V and 6 bases from J, with 11 bases between. The CDR3 DNA reads TGTGCCAGCAGTTTCGGAATTACCGCTGAAGCTTTCTTT. As protein: CASSFGITAEAFF.

This clonotype was observed a single time. V and J are TRBV29-1 and TRBJ2-1; a possible D gene is TRBD1 (6 bases). CDR1 is SQVTM, CDR2 ANQGSEA, per germline. Trimming stripped 4 bases from V and 8 bases from J, with 12 bases between. This CDR3 is 12 amino acids long. DNA of the CDR3: TGCAGCGTTGGTCAGGGGCCAGATGAGCAGTTCTTC. It translates to CSVGQGPDEQFF.

The chain recombines TRBV6-2 or TRBV6-3 with TRBJ2-1; 14 nucleotides match TRBD2. The V gene end was trimmed by 2 bases and the J gene end by 0 bases; junction bases not matched to a gene: 9. Germline V lookup: CDR1 MNHEY, CDR2 SVGEGT. The CDR3 has 20 residues. DNA of the CDR3: TGTGCCAGCAGTTACCCGAGACTAGCGGGGGGGGGACGCTCCTACAATGAGCAGTTCTTC. It encodes CASSYPRLAGGGRSYNEQFF.